This TCR beta chain is drawn from a study of blood T cell repertoires in COVID-19. About the study: Nucleic acid was either cDNA or gDNA, and it came from T cells, B-cell-depleted T cells, or PBMCs.

Here immunoSEQ multiplex PCR was the method, and the copy in TCRdb shows in-frame clones only, minus some. The table lists just over 250,000 clones, 88% of them singletons. Losses at the gene ends were 4 bases for V and 2 bases for J; bases not matched to a gene: 2. Germline values: CDR1 SGHTA, CDR2 FQGNSA. There are 13 residues in the CDR3. Sequencing was done on a sample of peripheral blood. This chain uses TRBV7-2 with TRBJ2-7; the match to TRBD1 covers 7 bases. This clonotype was obtained from a man between 60 and 70 years old who had recovered from COVID-19. CDR3 DNA sequence: TGTGCCAGCAGCTCGACAGGGCCCTACGAGCAGTACTTC. Translated: CASSSTGPYEQYF.